This TCR beta chain is drawn from a study of blood T cell repertoires in COVID-19. Overall study: The origin of the acute and convalescent COVID-19 samples was the United States, Italy and Spain. Sample material is recorded as cDNA or gDNA derived from T cells, B-cell-depleted T cells, or PBMCs.

In the original workflow: Amplification of reference gene primers provided the estimated nucleated cell counts. Using immunoSEQ multiplex PCR, the repertoire was profiled, and TCRdb retains in-frame clones only, with some absent. That table supplies the V and J calls and clone size; D and trimming were determined from the DNA. Of about 180,000 clones listed, 80% to 85% are singletons. The clonotype originates from a woman of 80 years or more with COVID-19, enrolled during active disease. The sequencing input was peripheral blood.

Here the CDR3 DNA reads TGTGCCAGCAGTTGGACAGGGGCACTCAATGAGCAGTTCTTC. Its protein product is CASSWTGALNEQFF. This rearrangement joins TRBV6-2 or TRBV6-3 to TRBJ2-1, with 9 bases fitting TRBD1. V lost 4 bases and J lost 6; bases outside the gene matches: 4. In germline, CDR1 is MNHEY, CDR2 SVGEGT. The CDR3 spans 14 residues.